The table lists the clone carrying this T cell receptor beta chain with a few counts. Its target is unknown. This record belongs to a study of T-cell memory formation after mild COVID-19. About the research overall: Largely donor-specific TCR clusters were found. Study results and caveats: Cross-reactive memory seemingly joined, as some responding clones were found in pre-infection memory.

Employing constant-segment primers, 5'RACE generated TCR alpha and TCR beta cDNA libraries bearing sample barcodes and UMIs. TCRdb passed the 5' RACE reads through MiXCR, listing each CDR3 protein once. This sample carries roughly 45,000 distinct CDR3 sequences, roughly 27% of them seen once, and the ten largest clones take approximately 40%. The clonotype originates from a man between 18 and 35 years old who had mild COVID-19 (a few samples of this study predate the infection). Cell type and time point are not known. Sequenced: PBMCs or a T cell subset sorted from them (not recorded which).

The CDR3 loop reads CASSPFHGYEQYF. CDR3 bases: TGTGCCAGCAGCCCTTTCCATGGCTACGAGCAGTACTTC. This chain joins TRBV3-1 and TRBJ2-7; D remains unclear. The CDR3 is 13 residues long. Trimming stripped 4 bases from V and 3 bases from J, with 10 bases between. CDR1 and CDR2 from the germline V gene are LGHDT and YNNKEL (reference sequence).